The clone carrying this T cell receptor beta chain has just a few counts. What it recognizes is unknown. Time point denoted: week 23, last vaccination. One vaccine dose held 300 ug of mutant IDH1 20-mer peptide and came with topical imiquimod. Donors' newly diagnosed IDH1-mutant WHO grade 3 or 4 astrocytomas lacked nuclear ATRX. The assay was immunoSEQ multiplex PCR, and TCRdb's table has in-frame clones only and misses some. The profile shows tens of thousands of clones, 85% of them singletons. Germline CDR1 SNHLY, CDR2 FYNNEI. The CDR3 is 13 residues long. V lost 8 bases to trimming and J lost 2 bases, with 11 bases between them. The data originate from a study of a mutant IDH1 vaccine in newly diagnosed glioma. Background on the study: The patients were given eight vaccinations, one each in weeks 1, 3, 5, 7, 11, 15, 19 and 23. Patients got their first vaccination 4-6 weeks after radiotherapy alone, or with temozolomide cycles. Before enrollment, the patients had been treated with radiotherapy alone, temozolomide alone, or both together. Most of them had received both.

This clonotype was sampled from a man aged 25 to 45 with glioma. Some clones in this sample may be carry-over from other donors' samples. The rearrangement joins TRBV2 to TRBJ2-3, with D perhaps TRBD2 (6 bases). This specimen consisted of PBMCs, obtained from a glioma patient whose treatment included an IDH1 peptide vaccine. The CDR3 DNA is TGTGCCAGCGGGGACTTTTTCACAGATACGCAGTATTTT. Residues: CASGDFFTDTQYF. Looking up the rest from reference TRBV2 and TRBJ2-3 gives the full variable domain: EPEVTQTPSHQVTQMGQEVILRCVPISNHLYFYWYRQILGQKVEFLVSFYNNEISEKSEIFDDQFSVERPDGSNFTLKIRSTKLEDSAMYFCASGDFFTDTQYFGPGTRLTVL.